The source of this TCR beta chain is a study of blood T cell repertoires in COVID-19. Germline CDR1 SGHTS, CDR2 YDEGEE. V shed 0 bases and J 2 bases; nucleotides not matched to a gene: 5. CDR3 length: 19 amino acids. The assay was immunoSEQ multiplex PCR, and TCRdb's table has in-frame clones only and misses some. Among roughly 500,000 clones, approximately 92% were seen once, and the ten largest hold over 0.7%. This sequence was found in a man aged 18 to 30 with COVID-19, enrolled during active disease. V is TRBV5-8 and J is TRBJ2-2; 15 bases are shared with TRBD2. The sample taken for sequencing was peripheral blood. The CDR3 sequence is CASSLAGTSGGFNTGELFF. Here the CDR3 DNA reads TGTGCCAGCAGCTTGGCCGGGACTAGCGGGGGGTTCAACACCGGGGAGCTGTTTTTT.